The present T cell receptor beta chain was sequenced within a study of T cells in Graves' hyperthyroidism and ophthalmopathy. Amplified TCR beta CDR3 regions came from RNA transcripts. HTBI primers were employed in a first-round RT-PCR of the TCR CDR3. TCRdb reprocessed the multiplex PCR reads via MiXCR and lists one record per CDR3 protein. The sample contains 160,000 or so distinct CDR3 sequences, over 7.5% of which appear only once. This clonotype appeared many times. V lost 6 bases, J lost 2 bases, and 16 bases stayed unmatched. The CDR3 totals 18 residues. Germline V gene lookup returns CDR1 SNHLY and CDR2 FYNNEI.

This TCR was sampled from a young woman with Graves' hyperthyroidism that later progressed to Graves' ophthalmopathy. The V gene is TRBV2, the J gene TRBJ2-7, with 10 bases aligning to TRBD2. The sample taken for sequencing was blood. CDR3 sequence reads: CASSPGVFKAGGAYEQYF. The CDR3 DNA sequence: TGTGCCAGCAGCCCCGGGGTTTTTAAAGCGGGAGGGGCCTACGAGCAGTACTTC.